The entry below gives a single T cell receptor beta chain sequence along with its context. The CDR3 length is 16 residues. Trimming left V 4 bases short and J 5 bases short, with 20 bases between. Germline values: CDR1 LGHDT, CDR2 YNNKEL (reference sequence). This sample stems from a study of blood T cell repertoires in COVID-19. Study as a whole: The samples span acute and convalescent COVID-19 from the United States, Italy and Spain. PBMCs, B-cell-depleted T cells, or T cells were the source of the cDNA or gDNA that made up the material.

In the original workflow: Amplified reference gene primers provided the basis for estimating nucleated cell counts. The table came from immunoSEQ multiplex PCR; TCRdb's copy has only in-frame clones and leaves some out. V and J calls and clone size are as listed in that table; D and trimming were resolved from the DNA. The sample holds 100,000 to 150,000 clones, around 82% seen once. J is TRBJ1-1 and V is TRBV3-1 (or the pseudogene TRBV3-2); D is possibly TRBD1 (6 bases). This TCR was sampled from a woman in her twenties or thirties who had recovered from COVID-19. Sequenced: peripheral blood. Here the CDR3 DNA reads TGTGCCAGCAGCCGCTCTTGGGGGCGGATGAGGACTGAAGCTTTCTTT. As protein: CASSRSWGRMRTEAFF.